The 23 T cell receptor beta chains presented below share a single source sample, sequenced in a study of blood T cell repertoires in COVID-19. TCRdb's copy holds only in-frame clones and misses some; the assay was immunoSEQ multiplex PCR. The data hold 150,000 or so clones, with roughly 89% observed a single time. Sequencing was done on a sample of PBMCs or T cells enriched from blood (not recorded which). Every receptor here comes from a man over 45 who had recovered from COVID-19.

This clone showed up just once. This chain joins TRBV19 and TRBJ1-5, with D tentatively TRBD1 (5 bases). The germline V gene encodes CDR1 LNHDA and CDR2 SQIVND (reference sequence). V was trimmed by 3 bases and J by 0 bases, leaving 15 bases between them. CDR3 length equals 17 residues. In DNA, the CDR3 is TGTGCCAGTAGTATTAGGTGGGCAGGGAATAGCAATCAGCCCCAGCATTTT. Protein: CASSIRWAGNSNQPQHF.

The chain employs TRBV30 and TRBJ1-6, with unresolved D. CDR1 is GTSNPN and CDR2 is SVGIG in the germline V gene (reference sequence). V was cut by 2 bases and J by 8 bases, with 7 bases left in between. CDR3 length: 12 amino acids. The DNA for the CDR3 is TGTGCCTGGAGTAGGAGGGATTCACCCCTCCACTTT. Encoded protein: CAWSRRDSPLHF.

This chain links TRBV7-2 with TRBJ2-3, with 8 bases aligning to TRBD2. The CDR3 has 16 residues. The germline CDR1 and CDR2 sequences are SGHTA and FQGNSA. Unmatched junction bases numbered 11, after V lost 4 bases and J lost 5 bases. The DNA for the CDR3 is TGTGCCAGCAGCTCCTACATTAGCGGGACCCGAGATACGCAGTATTTT. Its translation: CASSSYISGTRDTQYF.

The chain recombines TRBV28 with TRBJ2-3, with 9 bases lining up with TRBD1. This CDR3 comprises 16 residues. From germline, CDR1 is MDHEN and CDR2 SYDVKM. J was trimmed by 1 base and V by 6 bases; bases with no gene match: 8. This CDR3 is CASRVWRDRGTDTQYF. CDR3 in DNA: TGTGCCAGCAGGGTCTGGAGGGACAGGGGCACAGATACGCAGTATTTT.

The CDR3 here is CASSPTSGGSTDTQYF. CDR3 DNA: TGTGCCAGCAGCCCAACTAGCGGGGGAAGCACAGATACGCAGTATTTT. The V and J genes are TRBV9 and TRBJ2-3; TRBD2 agrees at 11 bases. With V trimmed by 4 bases and J by 0 bases, 4 bases remained unmatched. Germline lookup yields CDR1 SGDLS and CDR2 YYNGEE. The CDR3 consists of 16 residues.

This clone was observed a single time. The J gene is TRBJ2-5, the V gene TRBV23-1; D perhaps matches TRBD1 (5 bases). TRBV23-1 has ORF status, its function being uncertain. Trimming removed 2 bases from V and 5 bases from J, with 21 bases in between. The CDR3 length is 17 residues. The CDR3 loop is CASSQDSRWVTVETQYF. In DNA form, the CDR3 reads TGCGCCAGCAGTCAAGACAGTAGGTGGGTTACCGTGGAGACCCAGTACTTC.

The chain recombines TRBV7-6 with TRBJ1-3; TRBD1 is a possible D gene (6 bases). Trimming removed 7 bases at V and 4 bases at J, with 8 bases between. The V gene's germline CDR1 is SGHVS and CDR2 FNYEAQ. The CDR3 has 12 amino acids. The CDR3 reads CASTGGGNTIYF. In DNA form, the CDR3 reads TGTGCCAGCACGGGGGGCGGAAACACCATATATTTT.

This clone came up once. This chain joins TRBV2 and TRBJ2-2; no clear D. This CDR3 comprises 13 residues. Trimming pared 3 bases from V and 11 bases from J, leaving 13 bases between. Per germline, CDR1 SNHLY and CDR2 FYNNEI. As DNA, the CDR3 is TGTGCCAGCAGTGAGCGGCGCCAAGAAGAGCTGTTTTTT. This sequence encodes CASSERRQEELFF.

The chain is built from TRBV28 and TRBJ2-2, with TRBD2 matching over 8 bases. Germline trimming cut 9 bases from V and 6 bases from J; bases unmatched to any gene: 24. CDR3 length equals 19 residues. From germline, CDR1 is MDHEN and CDR2 SYDVKM. As DNA, the CDR3 is TGTGCCAGGCACGGTTTACTCAAACTAGCGGATCCTTCCTCCGGGGAGCTGTTTTTT. Translation: CARHGLLKLADPSSGELFF.

The chain joins TRBV28 to TRBJ2-7; 10 bases align to TRBD2. Trimming cost V 3 bases and J 5 bases; bases outside gene matches: 22. The CDR3 has 20 amino acids. Germline assignment: CDR1 MDHEN and CDR2 SYDVKM. This chain's CDR3 is CASSFPGEGLASGSLDEQYF. In DNA form, the CDR3 reads TGTGCCAGCAGTTTTCCTGGGGAGGGGCTCGCTAGCGGGAGTTTGGACGAGCAGTACTTC.

The V and J genes are TRBV28 and TRBJ2-1, with D perhaps matching TRBD1 (6 bases). The CDR3 contains 16 residues. Germline loops: CDR1 MDHEN, CDR2 SYDVKM. V lost 4 bases and J lost 8, with 21 bases in between. DNA for the CDR3: TGTGCCAGCAGTTGGTTTTGGCAGGGGAATGACTATGAGCAGTTCTTC. Its protein product is CASSWFWQGNDYEQFF.

The chain uses TRBV18 and TRBJ2-1; TRBD1 matches 8 bases. This CDR3 comprises 15 residues. Trimming at V came to 1 base and at J to 9 bases, leaving 8 bases not matched to a gene. Germline V lookup: CDR1 KGHSH, CDR2 LQKENI. Here the CDR3 DNA reads TGTGCCAGCTCACCACTATCGGCAGGGGGCCTTGAGCAGTTCTTC. Translation gives CASSPLSAGGLEQFF.

The V and J genes are TRBV7-9 and TRBJ2-1, with TRBD1 matching 7 bases. Germline V lookup: CDR1 SEHNR, CDR2 FQNEAQ (reference sequence). With 9 bases clipped from V and 6 bases from J, the junction kept 11 bases outside the gene matches. The CDR3 spans 14 residues. The CDR3 sequence: CASFLVDRPNEQFF. The CDR3 DNA is TGTGCCAGTTTCCTAGTGGACAGGCCCAATGAGCAGTTCTTC.

The V gene is TRBV4-3, the J gene TRBJ2-5, with 9 nucleotides matching TRBD2. Per the germline V gene, CDR1 is LGHNA and CDR2 is YSLEER. V lost 5 bases, J lost 3 bases, and 16 bases stayed unmatched. The length of the CDR3 is 18 residues. The CDR3 region is CASSFSPVGGRAEETQYF. The CDR3 DNA follows: TGCGCCAGCAGCTTTTCACCCGTTGGCGGGAGGGCCGAAGAGACCCAGTACTTC.

The V call is TRBV6-2 or TRBV6-3, the J call TRBJ1-2; the D gene is possibly TRBD1 (5 bases). V lost 5 bases and J lost 13, with 23 bases in between. Germline loops: CDR1 MNHEY, CDR2 SVGEGT. The CDR3 has 14 residues. CDR3 loop: CASSKPREEVGGTF. CDR3 DNA sequence: TGTGCCAGCAGTAAACCCAGGGAGGAGGTCGGAGGCACCTTC.

V gene TRBV24-1 combines with J gene TRBJ1-1, with 8 positions matching TRBD1. The V gene end was trimmed by 3 bases and the J gene end by 5 bases; junction bases not matched to a gene: 7. The CDR3 extends over 15 amino acids. Germline V gene sequence: CDR1 KGHDR, CDR2 SFDVKD. The CDR3 region is CATSDRKTGATEAFF. The CDR3 region has the DNA TGTGCCACCAGTGATCGTAAGACAGGGGCGACTGAAGCTTTCTTT.

The V and J genes are TRBV5-6 and TRBJ2-1, with D hard to call. With 2 bases removed from V and 7 bases from J, the gap between germline ends came to 7 bases. CDR3 length equals 12 residues. Germline V lookup: CDR1 SGHDT, CDR2 YYEEEE. CDR3 amino acids: CASSFTRNEQFF. CDR3 DNA sequence: TGTGCCAGCAGCTTCACGAGGAATGAGCAGTTCTTC.

The chain uses TRBV19 and TRBJ2-5, with D possibly matching TRBD1 (5 bases). Germline V CDR1 and CDR2: LNHDA, SQIVND (reference sequence). Trimming removed 5 bases at V and 3 bases at J, with 7 bases between. This CDR3 is 12 amino acids long. CDR3 amino acids: CASSVREETQYF. CDR3 coding DNA: TGTGCCAGTAGTGTCAGGGAAGAGACCCAGTACTTC.

This chain connects TRBV27 to TRBJ2-6; D possibly corresponds to TRBD2 (6 bases). Germline V lookup: CDR1 MNHEY, CDR2 SMNVEV (reference sequence). The CDR3 covers 18 residues. Trimming stripped 8 bases from V and 3 bases from J, with 23 bases between. CDR3 sequence reads: CASRLAAGLADGANVLTF. The CDR3 region has the DNA TGTGCCAGCCGTCTGGCGGCGGGACTTGCTGATGGGGCCAACGTCCTGACTTTC.

The rearrangement links TRBV19 to TRBJ2-3; 8 bases fit TRBD1. This CDR3 region has 12 residues. Germline V gives CDR1 LNHDA, CDR2 SQIVND (reference sequence). V trimming: 9 bases; J trimming: 4 bases; junction bases outside the gene matches: 3. The CDR3 protein is CASGQGSDTQYF. In DNA, the CDR3 is TGTGCCAGCGGACAGGGCTCAGATACGCAGTATTTT.

The CDR3 coding sequence is TGTGCCAGTAGTATAGGCAACAGGGCGAGTGGGGAGACCCAGTACTTC. This codes for CASSIGNRASGETQYF. This chain uses TRBV19 with TRBJ2-5, with D possibly matching TRBD1 (6 bases). The CDR3 runs to 16 residues. V dropped 1 base and J dropped 5 bases, with 17 bases sitting between them. CDR1 LNHDA and CDR2 SQIVND come from the germline V gene (reference sequence).

The chain joins TRBV5-1 to TRBJ1-2; 7 nucleotides match TRBD1. V gave up 0 bases and J gave up 4 bases; unmatched junction bases: 3. Germline CDR1 and CDR2: SGHRS and YFSETQ. The CDR3 length is 14 residues. The CDR3, as DNA: TGCGCCAGCAGCTTGGACAGGGGAGTCTATGGCTACACCTTC. Protein sequence: CASSLDRGVYGYTF.

CDR3 bases: TGTGCCTGGACCACAGGGGGCTACGAGCAGTACTTC. It yields the protein CAWTTGGYEQYF. The chain has TRBV30 and TRBJ2-7, with 8 nucleotides matching TRBD1. V was pared by 4 bases and J by 3 bases, with 2 bases of the junction left unmatched. Per the germline V gene, CDR1 is GTSNPN and CDR2 is SVGIG (reference sequence). The CDR3 consists of 12 residues. The whole variable domain, filled in from reference TRBV30 and TRBJ2-7, reads SQTIHQWPATLVQPVGSPLSLECTVEGTSNPNLYWYRQAAGRGLQLLFYSVGIGQISSEVPQNLSASRPQDRQFILSSKKLLLSDSGFYLCAWTTGGYEQYFGPGTRLTVT.